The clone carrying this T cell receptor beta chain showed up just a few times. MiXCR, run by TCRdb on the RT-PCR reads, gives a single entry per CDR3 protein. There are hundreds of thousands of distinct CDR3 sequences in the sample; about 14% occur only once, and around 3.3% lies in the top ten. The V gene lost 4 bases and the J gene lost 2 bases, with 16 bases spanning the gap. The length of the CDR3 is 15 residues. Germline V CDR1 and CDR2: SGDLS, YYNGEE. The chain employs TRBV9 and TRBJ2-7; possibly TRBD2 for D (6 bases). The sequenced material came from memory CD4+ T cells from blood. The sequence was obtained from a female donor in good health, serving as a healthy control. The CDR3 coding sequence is TGTGCCAGCAGCCCGACGGTCGGGGGAACCTACGAGCAGTACTTC. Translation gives CASSPTVGGTYEQYF.